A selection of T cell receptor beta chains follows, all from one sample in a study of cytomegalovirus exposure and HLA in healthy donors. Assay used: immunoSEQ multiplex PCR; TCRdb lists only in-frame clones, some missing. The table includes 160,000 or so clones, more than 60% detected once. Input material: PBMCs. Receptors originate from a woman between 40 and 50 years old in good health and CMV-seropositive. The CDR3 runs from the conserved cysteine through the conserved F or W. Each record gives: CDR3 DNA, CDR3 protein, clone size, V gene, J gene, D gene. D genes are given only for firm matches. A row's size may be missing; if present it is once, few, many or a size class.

DNA: TGTGCCAGCAGTGATGGGGGGCGGGGGCCGGGGAACACTGAAGCTTTCTTT
CDR3: CASSDGGRGPGNTEAFF
size: NA
V: TRBV6-1
J: TRBJ1-1
D: NA

DNA: TGTGCCAGCAGGGGAACTGGGGCCAACGGCCTGACTTTC
CDR3: CASRGTGANGLTF
size: NA
V: TRBV25-1
J: TRBJ2-6
D: NA

DNA: TGCAGCGTTGAGGGCAGGGGGGAGACCGGGGAGCTGTTTTTT
CDR3: CSVEGRGETGELFF
size: NA
V: TRBV29-1
J: TRBJ2-2
D: NA

DNA: TGTGCCAGTAGTAGAGACAGGGTCGCCTACGAGCAGTACTTC
CDR3: CASSRDRVAYEQYF
size: NA
V: TRBV19
J: TRBJ2-7
D: TRBD1

DNA: TGTGCCAGCAGTCAGAACTACGAGCAGTACTTC
CDR3: CASSQNYEQYF
size: NA
V: TRBV6-1
J: TRBJ2-7
D: NA

DNA: TGTTCCAGCAGCCCGCAGGAAAAACTGTTTTTT
CDR3: CSSSPQEKLFF
size: few
V: TRBV7-9
J: TRBJ1-4
D: NA

DNA: TGTGCCAGCAGTTTCTCGCGGACAGGGCGGACCGGGGAGCTGTTTTTT
CDR3: CASSFSRTGRTGELFF
size: NA
V: TRBV27
J: TRBJ2-2
D: TRBD1

DNA: TGTGCCAGTAGTATTTGGAGGATGGGGTCTCTTGGAGTCTCTGGGGCCAACGTCCTGACTTTC
CDR3: CASSIWRMGSLGVSGANVLTF
size: few
V: TRBV19
J: TRBJ2-6
D: NA

DNA: TGTGCCAGCAGACTCGGACAGAACACTGAAGCTTTCTTT
CDR3: CASRLGQNTEAFF
size: NA
V: TRBV2
J: TRBJ1-1
D: NA

DNA: TGTGCCAGCAGCTTAGAATCGGTCGGTTGGTTCGGGGAGCTGTTTTTT
CDR3: CASSLESVGWFGELFF
size: NA
V: TRBV7-9
J: TRBJ2-2
D: NA

DNA: TGTGCCAGTACATCCCGGGACAGGGGGCCCTACGAGCAGTACTTC
CDR3: CASTSRDRGPYEQYF
size: NA
V: TRBV19
J: TRBJ2-7
D: TRBD1

DNA: TGTTCCAGCAGCCGGACAGGGGAGGATCAGCCCCAGCATTTT
CDR3: CSSSRTGEDQPQHF
size: NA
V: TRBV7-9
J: TRBJ1-5
D: TRBD1

DNA: TGTGCCAGCAGTGACGGACTAGCGGGGATAGAGACCCAGTACTTC
CDR3: CASSDGLAGIETQYF
size: NA
V: TRBV2
J: TRBJ2-5
D: TRBD2

DNA: TGTGCCAGCCGACGGGGGTCGCAAGAGACCCAGTACTTC
CDR3: CASRRGSQETQYF
size: NA
V: TRBV11-2
J: TRBJ2-5
D: NA

DNA: TGTGCCAGCAGCCAAGATATTGAAGCGGGGGGGGAAGATACGCAGTATTTT
CDR3: CASSQDIEAGGEDTQYF
size: NA
V: TRBV4-2
J: TRBJ2-3
D: TRBD2

DNA: TGTGCCAGCAGCCGCCTGGAGGGGAGAAGTGGCTACACCTTC
CDR3: CASSRLEGRSGYTF
size: NA
V: TRBV27
J: TRBJ1-2
D: NA

DNA: TGTGCCTGGAGCACTCTTACCGGGGGTTCTGGCTACACCTTC
CDR3: CAWSTLTGGSGYTF
size: NA
V: TRBV30
J: TRBJ1-2
D: NA

DNA: TGTGCCAGTAGTATCGCGGGGGTTTCTGAAGCTTTCTTT
CDR3: CASSIAGVSEAFF
size: NA
V: TRBV19
J: TRBJ1-1
D: NA

DNA: TGCGCCAGCAGCCGCACAGGGGTTGAGGCTGAAGCTTTCTTT
CDR3: CASSRTGVEAEAFF
size: once
V: TRBV4-1
J: TRBJ1-1
D: TRBD1

DNA: TGTGCCAGCAGTTTAGGGCCGTTCAACACTGAAGCTTTCTTT
CDR3: CASSLGPFNTEAFF
size: NA
V: TRBV27
J: TRBJ1-1
D: NA

DNA: TGTGCCAGCAGTTTCAGGGGGGCTCAGCCCCAGCATTTT
CDR3: CASSFRGAQPQHF
size: NA
V: TRBV28
J: TRBJ1-5
D: TRBD1

DNA: TGTGCCAGCAGCCCGAACAGAGACACTGAAGCTTTCTTT
CDR3: CASSPNRDTEAFF
size: NA
V: TRBV9
J: TRBJ1-1
D: NA

DNA: TGTGCCAGCAGCTTAGCAGGGGGAGGCACTGAAGCTTTCTTT
CDR3: CASSLAGGGTEAFF
size: medium-sized
V: TRBV7-3
J: TRBJ1-1
D: TRBD1

DNA: TGTGCCAGCCACGTTGAGGGCGGCACTGAAGCTTTCTTT
CDR3: CASHVEGGTEAFF
size: NA
V: TRBV6-1
J: TRBJ1-1
D: NA

DNA: TGTGCCTGGAGTGTACTCACTGAAGCTTTCTTT
CDR3: CAWSVLTEAFF
size: few
V: TRBV30
J: TRBJ1-1
D: NA

DNA: TGTGCCAGCAGCGGAGGCCCAGGCAACGAGCAGTACTTC
CDR3: CASSGGPGNEQYF
size: few
V: TRBV5-4
J: TRBJ2-7
D: NA

DNA: TGTTCCAGCAGCGTCCACGACGGGGACACTGAAGCTTTCTTT
CDR3: CSSSVHDGDTEAFF
size: NA
V: TRBV7-9
J: TRBJ1-1
D: NA

DNA: TGTGCCAGCAGCAGAGAGGTCTATGGCTACACCTTC
CDR3: CASSREVYGYTF
size: NA
V: TRBV5-5
J: TRBJ1-2
D: NA

DNA: TGTGCCAGCAGGCCGGGACAGGGTGAAAAACTGTTTTTT
CDR3: CASRPGQGEKLFF
size: NA
V: TRBV6-5
J: TRBJ1-4
D: TRBD1